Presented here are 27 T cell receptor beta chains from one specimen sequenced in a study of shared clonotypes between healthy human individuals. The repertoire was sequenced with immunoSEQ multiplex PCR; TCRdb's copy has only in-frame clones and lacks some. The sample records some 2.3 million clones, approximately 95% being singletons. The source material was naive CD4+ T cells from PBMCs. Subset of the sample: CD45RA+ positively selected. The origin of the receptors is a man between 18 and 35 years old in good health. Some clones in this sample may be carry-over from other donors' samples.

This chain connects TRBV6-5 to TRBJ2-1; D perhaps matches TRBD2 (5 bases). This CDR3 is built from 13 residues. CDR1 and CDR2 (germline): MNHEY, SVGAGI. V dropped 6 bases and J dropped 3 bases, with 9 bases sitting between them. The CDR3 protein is CASSQEDYNEQFF. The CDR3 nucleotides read TGTGCCAGCAGCCAGGAGGACTACAATGAGCAGTTCTTC.

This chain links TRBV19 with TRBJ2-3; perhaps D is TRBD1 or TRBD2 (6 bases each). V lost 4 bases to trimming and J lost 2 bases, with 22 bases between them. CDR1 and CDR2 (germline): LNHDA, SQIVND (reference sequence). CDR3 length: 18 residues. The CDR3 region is CASSSLPGADPDTDTQYF. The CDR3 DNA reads TGTGCCAGTAGTAGCCTTCCGGGGGCCGATCCTGACACAGATACGCAGTATTTT.

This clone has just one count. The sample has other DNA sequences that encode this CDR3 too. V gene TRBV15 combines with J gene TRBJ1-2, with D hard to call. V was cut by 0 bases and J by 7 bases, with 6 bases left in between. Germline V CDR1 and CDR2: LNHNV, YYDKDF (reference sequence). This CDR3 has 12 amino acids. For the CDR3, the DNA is TGTGCCACCAGCAGAGATTCAGGTGGCTACACCTTC. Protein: CATSRDSGGYTF.

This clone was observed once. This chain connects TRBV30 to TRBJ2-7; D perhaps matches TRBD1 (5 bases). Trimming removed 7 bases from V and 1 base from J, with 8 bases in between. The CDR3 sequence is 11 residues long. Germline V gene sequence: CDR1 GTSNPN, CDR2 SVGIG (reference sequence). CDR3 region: CAYDRSYEQYF. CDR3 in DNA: TGTGCCTATGACAGATCCTACGAGCAGTACTTC.

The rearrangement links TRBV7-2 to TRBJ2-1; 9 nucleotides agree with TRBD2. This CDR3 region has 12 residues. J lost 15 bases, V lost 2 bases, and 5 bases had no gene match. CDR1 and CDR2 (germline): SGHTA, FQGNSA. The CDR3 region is CASSLILAGPFF. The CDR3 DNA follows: TGTGCCAGCAGCTTAATACTAGCGGGTCCGTTCTTC.

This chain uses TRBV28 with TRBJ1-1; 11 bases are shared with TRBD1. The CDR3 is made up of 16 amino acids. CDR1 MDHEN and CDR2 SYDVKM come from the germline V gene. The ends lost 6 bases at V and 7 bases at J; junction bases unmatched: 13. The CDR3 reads CASSRPGQGVSSEAFF. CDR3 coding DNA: TGTGCCAGCAGCCGGCCGGGACAGGGGGTCTCGAGTGAAGCTTTCTTT.

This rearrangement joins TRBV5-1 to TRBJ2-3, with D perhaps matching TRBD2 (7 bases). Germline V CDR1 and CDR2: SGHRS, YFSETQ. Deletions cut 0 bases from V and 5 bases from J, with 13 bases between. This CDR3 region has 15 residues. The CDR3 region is CASSLAGGAGDTQYF. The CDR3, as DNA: TGCGCCAGCAGCTTGGCGGGGGGCGCGGGAGATACGCAGTATTTT.

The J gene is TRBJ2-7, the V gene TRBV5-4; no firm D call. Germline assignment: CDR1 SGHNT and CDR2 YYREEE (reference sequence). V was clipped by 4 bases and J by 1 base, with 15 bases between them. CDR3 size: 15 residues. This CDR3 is CASSPSSKLSYEQYF. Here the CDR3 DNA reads TGTGCCAGCAGCCCCTCGAGCAAGCTATCCTACGAGCAGTACTTC.

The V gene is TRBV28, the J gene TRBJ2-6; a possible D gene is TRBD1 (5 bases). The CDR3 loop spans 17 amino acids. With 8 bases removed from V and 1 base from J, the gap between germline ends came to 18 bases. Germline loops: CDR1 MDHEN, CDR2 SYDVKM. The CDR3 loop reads CASLGPAGRSGANVLTF. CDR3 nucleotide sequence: TGTGCCAGCCTAGGCCCGGCAGGGCGGTCTGGGGCCAACGTCCTGACTTTC.

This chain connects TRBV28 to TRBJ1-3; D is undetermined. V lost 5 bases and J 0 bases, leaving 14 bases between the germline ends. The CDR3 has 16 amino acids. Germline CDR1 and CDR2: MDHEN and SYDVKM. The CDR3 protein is CASSPPQVSSGNTIYF. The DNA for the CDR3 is TGTGCCAGCAGTCCCCCCCAAGTCAGCTCTGGAAACACCATATATTTT.

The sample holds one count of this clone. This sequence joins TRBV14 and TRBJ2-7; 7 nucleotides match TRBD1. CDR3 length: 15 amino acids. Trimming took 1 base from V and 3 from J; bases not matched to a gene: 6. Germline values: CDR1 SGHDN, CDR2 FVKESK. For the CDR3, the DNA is TGTGCCAGCAGCCAAGCCGGGACAGTACACTACGAGCAGTACTTC. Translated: CASSQAGTVHYEQYF.

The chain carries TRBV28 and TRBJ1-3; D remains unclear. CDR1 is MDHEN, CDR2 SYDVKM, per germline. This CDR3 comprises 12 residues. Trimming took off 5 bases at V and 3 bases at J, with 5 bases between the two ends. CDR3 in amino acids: CASSNRGNTIYF. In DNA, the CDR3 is TGTGCCAGCAGTAATCGTGGAAACACCATATATTTT.

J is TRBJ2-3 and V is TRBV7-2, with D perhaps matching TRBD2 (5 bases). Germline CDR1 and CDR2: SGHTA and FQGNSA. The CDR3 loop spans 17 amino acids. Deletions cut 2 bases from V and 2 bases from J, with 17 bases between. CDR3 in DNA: TGTGCCAGCAGCTTATATCCCGGGATCCGAGACACAGATACGCAGTATTTT. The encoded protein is CASSLYPGIRDTDTQYF.

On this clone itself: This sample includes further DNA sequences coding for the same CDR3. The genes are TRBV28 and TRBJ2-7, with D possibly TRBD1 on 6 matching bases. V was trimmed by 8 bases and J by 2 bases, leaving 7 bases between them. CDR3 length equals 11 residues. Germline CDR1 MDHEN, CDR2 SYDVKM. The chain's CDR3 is CASRTAYEQYF. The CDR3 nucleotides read TGTGCCAGCCGGACAGCCTACGAGCAGTACTTC.

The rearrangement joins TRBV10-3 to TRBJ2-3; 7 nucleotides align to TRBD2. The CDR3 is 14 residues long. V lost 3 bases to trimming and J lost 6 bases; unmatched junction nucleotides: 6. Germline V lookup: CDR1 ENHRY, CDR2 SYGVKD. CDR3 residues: CAISESTSEDTQYF. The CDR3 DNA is TGTGCCATCAGTGAATCTACTAGCGAGGATACGCAGTATTTT.

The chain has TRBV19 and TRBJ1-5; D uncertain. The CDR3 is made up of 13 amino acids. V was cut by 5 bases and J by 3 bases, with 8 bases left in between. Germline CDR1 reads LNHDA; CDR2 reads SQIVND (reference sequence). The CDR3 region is CASSPLLNQPQHF. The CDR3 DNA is TGTGCCAGTAGTCCCCTTCTCAATCAGCCCCAGCATTTT.

In DNA, the CDR3 is TGTGCCAGCAGTTTATTGGGACAGGGCCCCCGAGAGACCCAGTACTTC. It is translated as CASSLLGQGPRETQYF. The chain uses TRBV28 and TRBJ2-5; 9 bases agree with TRBD1. The length of the CDR3 is 16 residues. J was trimmed by 4 bases and V by 1 base; bases with no gene match: 7. Germline lookup yields CDR1 MDHEN and CDR2 SYDVKM. Full variable domain (outside the CDR3, taken from reference TRBV28 and TRBJ2-5): DVKVTQSSRYLVKRTGEKVFLECVQDMDHENMFWYRQDPGLGLRLIYFSYDVKMKEKGDIPEGYSVSREKKERFSLILESASTNQTSMYLCASSLLGQGPRETQYFGPGTRLLVL.

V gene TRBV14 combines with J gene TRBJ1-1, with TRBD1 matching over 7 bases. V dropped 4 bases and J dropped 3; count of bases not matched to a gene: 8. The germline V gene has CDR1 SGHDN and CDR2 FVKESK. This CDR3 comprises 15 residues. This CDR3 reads CASSLRTGRYTEAFF. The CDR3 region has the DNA TGTGCCAGCAGCCTTCGGACAGGACGTTACACTGAAGCTTTCTTT.

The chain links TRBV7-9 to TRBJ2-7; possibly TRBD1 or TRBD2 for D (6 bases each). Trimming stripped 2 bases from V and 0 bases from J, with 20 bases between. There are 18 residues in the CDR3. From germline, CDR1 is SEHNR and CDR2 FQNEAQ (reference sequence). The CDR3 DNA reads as TGTGCCAGCAGCTTAAACGGCCTAGGGGGACTGAGCTCCTACGAGCAGTACTTC. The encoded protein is CASSLNGLGGLSSYEQYF.

In DNA, the CDR3 is TGTGCCAGCAACCTAGCGGCCTGGGGGGATACGCAGTATTTT. Its translation is CASNLAAWGDTQYF. The chain joins TRBV28 to TRBJ2-3; TRBD2 agrees at 7 bases. CDR3 size: 14 residues. With V trimmed by 7 bases and J by 6 bases, 10 bases remained unmatched. Per germline, CDR1 MDHEN and CDR2 SYDVKM.

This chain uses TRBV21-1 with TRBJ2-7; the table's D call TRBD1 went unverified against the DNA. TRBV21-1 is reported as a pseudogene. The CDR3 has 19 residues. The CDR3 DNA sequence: TGTGCCAGCAGCAAAATTTTTCTTAGTCGGACAGGGTCTACCTACGAGCAGTACTTC. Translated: CASSKIFLSRTGSTYEQYF.

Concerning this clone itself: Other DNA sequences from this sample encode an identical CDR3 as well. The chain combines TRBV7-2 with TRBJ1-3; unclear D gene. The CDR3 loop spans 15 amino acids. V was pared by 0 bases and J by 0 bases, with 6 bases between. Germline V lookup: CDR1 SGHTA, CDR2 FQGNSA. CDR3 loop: CASSLAGNSGNTIYF. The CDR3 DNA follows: TGTGCCAGCAGCTTAGCCGGTAACTCTGGAAACACCATATATTTT.

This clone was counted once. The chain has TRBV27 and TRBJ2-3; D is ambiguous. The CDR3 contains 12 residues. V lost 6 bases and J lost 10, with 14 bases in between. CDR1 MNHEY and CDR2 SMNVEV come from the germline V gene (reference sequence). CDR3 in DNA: TGTGCCAGCAGCCTTACGACCGGAGCGCAGTATTTT. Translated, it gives CASSLTTGAQYF.

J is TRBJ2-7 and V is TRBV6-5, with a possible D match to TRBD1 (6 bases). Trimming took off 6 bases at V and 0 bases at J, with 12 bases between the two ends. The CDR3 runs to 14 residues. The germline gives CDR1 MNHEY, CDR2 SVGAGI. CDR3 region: CASSVDRFSYEQYF. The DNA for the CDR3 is TGTGCCAGCAGCGTTGACAGGTTCTCCTACGAGCAGTACTTC.

This CDR3 reads CASSYRGASRETQYF. The CDR3 DNA sequence: TGTGCCAGTAGTTATCGGGGGGCATCGAGAGAGACCCAGTACTTC. The gene calls are TRBV19 and TRBJ2-5, with a tentative D call TRBD2 (7 bases). CDR1 and CDR2 (germline): LNHDA, SQIVND (reference sequence). The CDR3 length is 15 residues. The V and J ends lost 5 bases and 4 bases respectively, with 17 bases between them.

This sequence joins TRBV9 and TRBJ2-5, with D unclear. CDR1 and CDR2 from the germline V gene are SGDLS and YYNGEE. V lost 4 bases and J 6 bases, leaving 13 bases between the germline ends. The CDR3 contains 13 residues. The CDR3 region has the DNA TGTGCCAGCAGCCAGGAGCTCGCGCAGACCCAGTACTTC. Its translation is CASSQELAQTQYF.

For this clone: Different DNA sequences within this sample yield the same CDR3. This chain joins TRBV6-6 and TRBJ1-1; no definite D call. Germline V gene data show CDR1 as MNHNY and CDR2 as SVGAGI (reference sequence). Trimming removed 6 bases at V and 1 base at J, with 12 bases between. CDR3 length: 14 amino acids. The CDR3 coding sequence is TGTGCCAGCAGCCTCGGATCTTCGAACACTGAAGCTTTCTTT. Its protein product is CASSLGSSNTEAFF.